This passage covers 19 T cell receptor beta chains from one sample sequenced in a study of T cells in Graves' hyperthyroidism and ophthalmopathy. TCR beta CDR3 regions were amplified from RNA transcripts. In the first-round RT-PCR of the TCR CDR3, the HTBI primer set was used. TCRdb processed the multiplex PCR reads anew with MiXCR; each CDR3 protein has one entry. The table lists hundreds of thousands of distinct CDR3 sequences, under 15% of them singletons. The sequenced sample consisted of blood. The receptors here all came from a woman in her twenties or thirties with Graves' hyperthyroidism.

About this clonotype: This CDR3 is missing its conserved last phenylalanine or tryptophan, likely due to a read error. The gene calls are TRBV27 and TRBJ2-5; tentative D call: TRBD2 (6 bases). The V end was cut by 10 bases, the J end by 2 bases, with 17 bases between. The CDR3 has 14 amino acids. Germline lookup yields CDR1 MNHEY and CDR2 SMNVEV (reference sequence). In DNA, the CDR3 is TGTGCCACCGGGCGGGGCAGACAACAAGAGACCCAGTACCTC. This codes for CATGRGRQQETQYL.

This clonotype was recorded at least ten times. The gene calls are TRBV18 and TRBJ2-5; the D is unclear. CDR3 length: 15 residues. The germline V gene encodes CDR1 KGHSH and CDR2 LQKENI. V lost 3 bases and J lost 1, with 12 bases in between. CDR3 sequence (DNA): TGTGCCAGCTCACCGTCTTCTCAGGCCCAAGAGACCCAGTACTTC. This encodes CASSPSSQAQETQYF.

This clonotype was seen many times. The chain links TRBV6-1 to TRBJ2-1; 7 positions match TRBD2. This CDR3 has 15 amino acids. In germline, CDR1 is MNHNS, CDR2 SASEGT. The trim removed 7 bases at V and 5 bases at J, leaving 11 bases unmatched. The CDR3 sequence: CASKLGRESHNEQFF. In DNA form, the CDR3 reads TGTGCCAGCAAATTGGGGCGGGAGTCGCACAATGAGCAGTTCTTC.

This clonotype was found many times. The chain joins TRBV12-3 or TRBV12-4 to TRBJ2-3; TRBD2 agrees at 12 bases. V lost 7 bases and J lost 4; bases outside the gene matches: 12. The CDR3 is made up of 17 amino acids. The CDR3 reads CASTSPKTSGSPDTQYF. CDR3 nucleotides: TGTGCCAGCACCTCCCCCAAGACTAGCGGGAGCCCAGATACGCAGTATTTT.

Only a few counts were recorded for this clonotype. The chain has TRBV10-3 and TRBJ2-1, with 8 nucleotides matching TRBD1. The V segment lost 4 bases and the J segment 6 bases; nucleotides outside the gene matches: 5. Germline V gene data show CDR1 as ENHRY and CDR2 as SYGVKD. CDR3 length equals 14 residues. The CDR3 coding sequence is TGTGCCATCAGTGTAGGGGGACAGGCCAATGAGCAGTTCTTC. This translates into CAISVGGQANEQFF.

This clonotype was detected a few times. V gene TRBV4-1 combines with J gene TRBJ1-2; D is undetermined. Trimming took 0 bases from V and 6 from J, leaving 11 bases between them. The CDR3 consists of 14 residues. Germline V gene data show CDR1 as MGHRA and CDR2 as YSYEKL. The CDR3 sequence is CASSQDLGSDGYTF. The CDR3 nucleotides are TGCGCCAGCAGCCAAGATTTGGGATCGGATGGCTACACCTTC.

This clonotype was seen ten or more times. The CDR3: CAWSGTASYEQYF. CDR3 nucleotide sequence: TGTGCCTGGAGCGGGACTGCCTCCTACGAGCAGTACTTC. The V and J genes are TRBV30 and TRBJ2-7; D may be TRBD2 (6 bases). This CDR3 has 13 residues. Trimming left V 3 bases short and J 0 bases short, with 9 bases between. In germline, CDR1 is GTSNPN, CDR2 SVGIG (reference sequence).

The sample holds a few counts of this clonotype. The chain has TRBV3-1 and TRBJ1-1; D not certain. The germline V and J ends were trimmed by 1 base and 5 bases, with 14 bases remaining between them. Germline values: CDR1 LGHDT, CDR2 YNNKEL (reference sequence). The CDR3 covers 15 residues. The CDR3 protein is CASSQGGGFRTEAFF. CDR3 bases: TGTGCCAGCAGCCAAGGGGGAGGGTTTAGGACTGAAGCTTTCTTT.

There are many counts of this clonotype. The V call is TRBV7-8, the J call TRBJ2-4; 8 bases fit TRBD1. Germline lookup yields CDR1 SGHVS and CDR2 FQNEAQ. The CDR3 length is 20 residues. V was clipped by 2 bases and J by 0 bases; unmatched bases: 15. The CDR3 coding sequence is TGTGCCAGCAGCTTAAGCTCTGGGGGACAGGTGGCCGGAGCCAAAAACATTCAGTACTTC. Translation: CASSLSSGGQVAGAKNIQYF.

In its sample, this clonotype was seen many times. This chain joins TRBV5-1 and TRBJ2-1; maybe TRBD1 (5 bases). Germline values: CDR1 SGHRS, CDR2 YFSETQ. V shed 0 bases and J shed 5 bases, with 12 bases lying between them. The CDR3 extends over 15 amino acids. In DNA, the CDR3 is TGCGCCAGCAGCTTGGTCACAGGTGCTAACAATGAGCAGTTCTTC. Amino acid sequence: CASSLVTGANNEQFF.

In its sample, this clonotype was seen a few times. This chain connects TRBV5-1 to TRBJ2-2; no definite D call. CDR3 length: 11 amino acids. The V gene's germline CDR1 is SGHRS and CDR2 YFSETQ. Trimming removed 4 bases from V and 8 bases from J, with 6 bases in between. CDR3 loop: CASSRQGELFF. In DNA, the CDR3 is TGCGCCAGCAGCCGGCAGGGGGAGCTGTTTTTT.

There are a few counts of this clonotype. The chain couples TRBV9 to TRBJ1-4; 10 bases line up with TRBD1. The CDR3 is 15 residues long. Losses at the gene ends were 3 bases for V and 8 bases for J; bases not matched to a gene: 7. Per germline, CDR1 SGDLS and CDR2 YYNGEE. DNA of the CDR3: TGTGCCAGCAGCGCCGACAGGGGGCTTCAGGAAAAACTGTTTTTT. It is translated as CASSADRGLQEKLFF.

The chain employs TRBV4-1 and TRBJ2-1; D gene unclear. Germline loops: CDR1 MGHRA, CDR2 YSYEKL. This CDR3 is 13 amino acids long. Deletions cut 0 bases from V and 5 bases from J, with 5 bases between. CDR3 in amino acids: CASSQDQHNEQFF. DNA for the CDR3: TGCGCCAGCAGCCAAGATCAGCACAATGAGCAGTTCTTC.

The V gene is TRBV29-1, the J gene TRBJ2-7, with 9 bases that match TRBD2. Trimming removed 5 bases from V and 6 bases from J; junction bases left unmatched: 14. The CDR3 spans 15 residues. Germline CDR1 SQVTM, CDR2 ANQGSEA. The CDR3 loop reads CSVTRLAGDEGEQYF. For the CDR3, the DNA is TGCAGCGTTACCCGGTTAGCGGGAGATGAGGGCGAGCAGTACTTC.

The genes are TRBV5-1 and TRBJ2-6; D gene uncertain. The CDR3 covers 14 residues. CDR1 SGHRS and CDR2 YFSETQ come from the germline V gene. With 0 bases removed from V and 8 bases from J, the gap between germline ends came to 9 bases. DNA of the CDR3: TGCGCCAGCAGCTTGGCCCGCGACCCCAACGTCCTGACTTTC. Residues: CASSLARDPNVLTF.

In its sample, this clonotype was seen many times. This sequence joins TRBV5-5 and TRBJ1-1; TRBD1 matches at 10 bases. Trimming cost V 3 bases and J 4 bases; bases outside gene matches: 9. The germline gives CDR1 SGHKS, CDR2 YYEKEE (reference sequence). The CDR3 length is 16 residues. The CDR3 region is CASSSGTGVLRTEAFF. For the CDR3, the DNA is TGTGCCAGCAGCTCCGGGACAGGGGTTTTGCGCACTGAAGCTTTCTTT.

The chain has TRBV20-1 and TRBJ2-5, with D perhaps TRBD2 (5 bases). The CDR3 covers 11 residues. Per germline, CDR1 DFQATT and CDR2 SNEGSKA (reference sequence). V was cut by 7 bases and J by 3 bases, with 9 bases left in between. The CDR3 DNA reads as TGCAGTGTCGCGCGGGAAGAGACCCAGTACTTC. It specifies CSVAREETQYF.

This clonotype was seen many times. J is TRBJ2-3 and V is TRBV24-1; 11 nucleotides match TRBD2. The J segment lost 2 bases and the V segment lost 2 bases, leaving 11 bases of the junction unmatched. This CDR3 spans 19 amino acids. CDR1 KGHDR and CDR2 SFDVKD come from the germline V gene. The CDR3 DNA sequence: TGTGCCACCAGTGATTCGGGGCCGACTAGCGGGGAACACACAGATACGCAGTATTTT. The encoded protein is CATSDSGPTSGEHTDTQYF.

This sequence joins TRBV20-1 and TRBJ2-1, with TRBD2 identical over 8 bases. With V trimmed by 5 bases and J by 10 bases, 10 bases remained unmatched. Per germline, CDR1 DFQATT and CDR2 SNEGSKA (reference sequence). CDR3 size: 13 residues. The CDR3 is CSARGGSGTEQFF. As DNA, the CDR3 is TGCAGTGCTCGGGGGGGTAGCGGGACCGAGCAGTTCTTC.